This T cell receptor (beta chain) originates from a study of glioma-infiltrating T cells (dated by TCRdb to between 2015 and 2016). General notes on the study: The low-grade gliomas were WHO grade II oligodendrogliomas or astrocytomas, while the glioblastomas were WHO grade IV tumors sampled at initial diagnosis rather than at recurrent diagnosis. Before surgery, glioma patients were given dexamethasone for six or fewer days. For blood libraries, the target was roughly 4- to 11-fold sequencing coverage of 1 million or so peripheral T cells. TCR alpha- and beta-chain repertoires were sequenced from glioma tissue, non-neoplastic brain tissue and matched peripheral blood mononuclear cells. To measure divergence between tissue and blood T-cell populations, each tissue-infiltrating repertoire was compared with the peripheral blood repertoire of the same patient. Three low-grade glioma patients, under ten primary glioblastoma patients, and three non-glioma patients who contributed non-neoplastic brain tissue made up the paired cohort.

Study-wide conclusions, independent of this receptor: VJ-independent divergence between tissue and blood was below expectation in non-neoplastic patients but above expectation in all gliomas, especially low-grade gliomas. The group comparisons were based on small numbers of patients: three non-neoplastic, three low-grade glioma and several glioblastoma patients. Very few CDR3 sequences were found to be shared between tissue and blood, and this scarcity was attributed to high CDR3 diversity and limited sampling. Patients with low tissue-blood divergence were marked by a signature set of shared blood CDR3 motifs, and this signature set was depleted in highly divergent patients.

Immediately after resection, surgical brain or tumor specimens were cryofrozen in liquid nitrogen, with peripheral blood cells collected concurrently. From the cysteine up to the phenylalanine, the CDR3 has a length of 16 residues. Kept here is only the CDR3 DNA, which spans 48 bases and is read in frame from base 1. CDR1 and CDR2 (SGHTA, FQGTGA) derive from the germline V gene. TCR alpha and beta CDR3 regions were amplified with the iRepertoire nested amplicon-rescue multiplex PCR (arm-PCR) platform from RNA. The input for one-step reverse transcription and amplification was roughly 85-400 ng of either tissue mRNA or PBMC total RNA. Following bead purification, Illumina adapters were added through a secondary multiplex PCR, and the libraries were then gel-purified between 200 and 400 bp. Internal 6-nucleotide barcodes were carried by the libraries and were used for demultiplexing. Libraries were sequenced on an Illumina MiSeq with 2x220 or 2x250 nucleotide paired-end reads. Per the source publication's procedure: Paired reads were merged using FLASH 1.2.11 and were aligned to the GRCh37 human genome using BWA-MEM, after which TRA and TRB reads were extracted. An IMGT-derived reference of cassette sequences and CDR3 motifs, with pseudogenes included, was used for V and J assignment. Three-frame translation of reads was performed, and productive CDR3s were defined as those with a C...FGXG motif and no stop codons. Clonotypes were defined as unique combinations of V-J cassette pair and CDR3 amino acid sequence. Hamming distance filtering was applied to reads, with thresholds set by the sequence error rate of each sample in mapped regions. TCRdb reanalyzed the raw reads on its own, using fastp at Q25 for trimming and MiXCR for clone calling, and kept in-frame beta chains. Each entry merges the rows of one CDR3 protein and shows their most common DNA and genes. Clone size and V and J calls follow TCRdb, not the original study. The sample profile shows fewer than 500,000 distinct CDR3 sequences; about 40% of them were found once. Clones ranked in the top ten supply 12% of the sample.

Points on this clonotype: The specificity of this receptor is unknown. The junction and the germline gene differ at one end; a read error may be behind it.

This receptor was identified in a human donor with low-grade glioma or glioblastoma, undergoing nonglioma brain surgery, or in good health (not recorded which). The sequenced sample was glioma tissue, nonneoplastic brain tissue, or PBMCs (not recorded which). The sequence joins TRBV7-3 to TRBJ1-1, with TRBD1 as a weak D call on 5 bases. The CDR3 reads as follows: CASSQGVGPTNTEAFF. Here is the DNA: TGCGCCAGCAGCCAAGGGGTAGGTCCCACGAACACTGAAGCTTTCTTT.